The text below deals with one T cell receptor beta chain. The age range of participants was 18 to 89 years, with residence in about two dozen US areas. Grouping used clinical history reported by participants in a survey and questionnaire. A COVID-19 case was met by exposed participants within 2 weeks before study entry. In the authors' methods: How many nucleated cells were present was estimated from reference gene primer amplification. The method was immunoSEQ multiplex PCR; TCRdb's version includes in-frame clones alone and lacks a portion of them. The DNA gave D and trimming, while V, J and clone size come from that table. This sample has 200,000 to 250,000 clones, with about 87% found just once. The data originate from a study of blood T cell repertoires in COVID-19. This CDR3 has 11 residues. V was shortened by 7 bases and J by 9 bases, with 10 bases between the two germline ends.

The sequenced sample was PBMCs or T cells enriched from blood (not recorded which). The sequence was obtained from a woman aged 30 to 39 who had been exposed to COVID-19. The chain has TRBV12-3 or TRBV12-4 and TRBJ2-1; D gene unclear. This chain's CDR3 is CASTQSGEQFF. CDR3 DNA sequence: TGTGCCAGCACGCAGTCGGGTGAGCAGTTCTTC.